This entry concerns a single T cell receptor (beta chain). Profiling relied on immunoSEQ multiplex PCR, and the TCRdb table lists in-frame clones only, not all of them. In the table there are tens of thousands of clones, approximately 86% of which are singletons. This sample was taken from a study of blood T cell repertoires in COVID-19. There are 14 residues in the CDR3. The V and J ends lost 4 bases and 5 bases respectively, with 14 bases between them. Germline CDR1 is SGHDN and CDR2 is FVKESK. This clonotype was sampled from a man between 60 and 75 years old with acute or convalescent COVID-19. The V and J genes are TRBV14 and TRBJ2-5; a possible D gene is TRBD2 (6 bases). Sequenced sample: peripheral blood. CDR3 loop: CASSLTAGLETQYF. In DNA form, the CDR3 reads TGTGCCAGCAGCCTTACTGCGGGGCTGGAGACCCAGTACTTC.